This T cell receptor beta chain was recovered during a study of regulatory T cells in long-lasting Graves disease. Researchers made TCR beta libraries by using iRepertoire HTBI primers and running Arm-PCR on CDR3 regions. Each CDR3 protein is one row after TCRdb ran MiXCR on the multiplex PCR reads. The sample has about 540,000 distinct CDR3 sequences, roughly 13% seen once. Many counts were recorded for this clonotype. The length of the CDR3 is 14 residues. In germline, CDR1 is SQVTM, CDR2 ANQGSEA. The ends lost 5 bases at V and 7 bases at J; junction bases unmatched: 14. This sample's time point: newly diagnosed GD, antithyroid drugs for less than 3 months. The authors made the TCR library using RNA they extracted from PBMCs. The same sample was also used in a study of T cells in Graves' hyperthyroidism and ophthalmopathy.

This clonotype was obtained from a man aged 30 to 45 with Graves disease. The sequenced sample was peripheral blood mononuclear cells (PBMCs), obtained at new diagnosis, from a patient treated with antithyroid drugs. The chain has TRBV29-1 and TRBJ2-7; 7 bases are shared with TRBD2. The CDR3 loop is CSVPRGGVPGEQYF. Written as DNA, the CDR3 is TGCAGCGTTCCGCGTGGGGGGGTCCCTGGAGAGCAGTACTTC.